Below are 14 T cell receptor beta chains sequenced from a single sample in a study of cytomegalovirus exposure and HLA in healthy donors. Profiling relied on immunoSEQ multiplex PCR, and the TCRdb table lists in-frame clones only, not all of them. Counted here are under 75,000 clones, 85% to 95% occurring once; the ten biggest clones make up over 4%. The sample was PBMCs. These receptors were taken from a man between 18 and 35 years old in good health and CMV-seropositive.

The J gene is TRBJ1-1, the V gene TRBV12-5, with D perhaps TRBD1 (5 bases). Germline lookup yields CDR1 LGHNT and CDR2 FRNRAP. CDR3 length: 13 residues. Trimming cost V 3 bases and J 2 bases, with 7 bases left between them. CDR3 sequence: CASGFDRNTEAFF. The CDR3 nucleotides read TGTGCTAGTGGTTTTGACAGAAACACTGAAGCTTTCTTT.

CDR3 sequence reads: CASSLRRMYQETQYF. In DNA form, the CDR3 reads TGTGCCAGCAGCTTGCGCAGGATGTACCAAGAGACCCAGTACTTC. The chain carries TRBV5-5 and TRBJ2-5, with unresolved D. Germline V gene data show CDR1 as SGHKS and CDR2 as YYEKEE (reference sequence). The CDR3 runs to 15 residues. Trimming pared 1 base from V and 0 bases from J, leaving 10 bases between.

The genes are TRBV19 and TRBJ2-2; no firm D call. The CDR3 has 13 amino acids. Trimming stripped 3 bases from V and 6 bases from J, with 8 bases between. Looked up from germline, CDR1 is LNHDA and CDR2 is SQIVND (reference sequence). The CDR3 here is CASSIEVSGELFF. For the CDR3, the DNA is TGTGCCAGTAGTATCGAGGTGTCCGGGGAGCTGTTTTTT.

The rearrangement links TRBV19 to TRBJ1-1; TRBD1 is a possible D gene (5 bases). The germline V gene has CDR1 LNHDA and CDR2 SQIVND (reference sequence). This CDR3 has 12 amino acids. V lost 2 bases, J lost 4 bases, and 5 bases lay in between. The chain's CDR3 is CASSIRGTEAFF. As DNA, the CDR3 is TGTGCCAGTAGTATAAGGGGCACTGAAGCTTTCTTT.

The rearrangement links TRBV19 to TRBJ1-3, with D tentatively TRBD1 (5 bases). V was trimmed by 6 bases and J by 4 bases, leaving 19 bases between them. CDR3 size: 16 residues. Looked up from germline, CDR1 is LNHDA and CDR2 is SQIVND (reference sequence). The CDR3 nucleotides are TGTGCCAGTAGACGGGAGCGGGACGGCCTAGGAAACACCATATATTTT. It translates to CASRRERDGLGNTIYF. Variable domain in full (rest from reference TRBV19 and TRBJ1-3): DGGITQSPKYLFRKEGQNVTLSCEQNLNHDAMYWYRQDPGQGLRLIYYSQIVNDFQKGDIAEGYSVSREKKESFPLTVTSAQKNPTAFYLCASRRERDGLGNTIYFGEGSWLTVV.

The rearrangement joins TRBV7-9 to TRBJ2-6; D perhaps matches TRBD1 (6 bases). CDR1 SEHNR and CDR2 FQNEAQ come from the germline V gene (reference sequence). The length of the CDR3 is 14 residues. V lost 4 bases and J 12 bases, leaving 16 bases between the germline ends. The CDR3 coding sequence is TGTGCCAGCAGCTACCAGGGGCAGGGCGGCGTCCTGACTTTC. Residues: CASSYQGQGGVLTF.

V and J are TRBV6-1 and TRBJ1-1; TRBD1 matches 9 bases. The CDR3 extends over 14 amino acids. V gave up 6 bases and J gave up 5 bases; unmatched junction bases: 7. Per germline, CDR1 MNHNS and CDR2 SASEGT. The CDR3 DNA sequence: TGTGCCAGCAGCGAGACAGGGGGTGGAACTGAAGCTTTCTTT. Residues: CASSETGGGTEAFF.

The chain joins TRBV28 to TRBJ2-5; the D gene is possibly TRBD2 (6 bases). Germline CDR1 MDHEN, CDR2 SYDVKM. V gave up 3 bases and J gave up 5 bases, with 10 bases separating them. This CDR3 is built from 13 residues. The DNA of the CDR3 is TGTGCCAGCAGTTTGGAGGGCTTGGAGACCCAGTACTTC. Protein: CASSLEGLETQYF.

The CDR3 here is CASSFQRGPSYEQYF. CDR3 bases: TGTGCCAGCAGTTTTCAGAGGGGGCCTTCCTACGAGCAGTACTTC. This chain uses TRBV28 with TRBJ2-7; 7 bases align to TRBD1. Germline-derived CDR1 and CDR2 are MDHEN and SYDVKM. Trimming removed 3 bases from V and 1 base from J; junction bases left unmatched: 6. The CDR3 has 15 residues.

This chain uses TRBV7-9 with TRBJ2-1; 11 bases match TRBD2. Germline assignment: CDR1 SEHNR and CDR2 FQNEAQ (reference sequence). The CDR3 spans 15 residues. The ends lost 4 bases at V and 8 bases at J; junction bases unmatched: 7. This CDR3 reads CASSSGLAGAHEQFF. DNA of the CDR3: TGTGCCAGCAGCTCTGGACTAGCGGGCGCCCATGAGCAGTTCTTC.

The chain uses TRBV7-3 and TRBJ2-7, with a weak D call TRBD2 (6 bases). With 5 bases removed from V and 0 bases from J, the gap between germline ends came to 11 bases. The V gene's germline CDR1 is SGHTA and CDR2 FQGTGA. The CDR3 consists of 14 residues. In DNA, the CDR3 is TGTGCCAGCAGCCCAGCGGGCAACTCCTACGAGCAGTACTTC. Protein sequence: CASSPAGNSYEQYF.

The CDR3 nucleotides read TGCGCCAGCAGTGAGTTAGCGAACACAGATACGCAGTATTTT. It translates to CASSELANTDTQYF. This chain connects TRBV10-1 to TRBJ2-3; possible D gene TRBD2, 5 bases. CDR1 and CDR2 from the germline V gene are WNHNN and SYGVQD (reference sequence). The CDR3 has 14 amino acids. V dropped 1 base and J dropped 2 bases, with 7 bases sitting between them.

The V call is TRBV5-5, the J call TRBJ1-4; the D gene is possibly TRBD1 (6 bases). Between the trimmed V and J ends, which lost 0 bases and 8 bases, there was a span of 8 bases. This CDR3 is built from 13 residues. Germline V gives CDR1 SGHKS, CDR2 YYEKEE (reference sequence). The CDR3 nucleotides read TGTGCCAGCAGCTTGGGAGGGGGAGAAAAACTGTTTTTT. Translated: CASSLGGGEKLFF.

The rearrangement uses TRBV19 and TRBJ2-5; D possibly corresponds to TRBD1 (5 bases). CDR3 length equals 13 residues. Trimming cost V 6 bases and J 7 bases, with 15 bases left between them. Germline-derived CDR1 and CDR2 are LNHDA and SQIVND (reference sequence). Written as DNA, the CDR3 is TGTGCCAGTAGCCCGGACACCCCGGGGACCCAGTACTTC. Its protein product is CASSPDTPGTQYF.